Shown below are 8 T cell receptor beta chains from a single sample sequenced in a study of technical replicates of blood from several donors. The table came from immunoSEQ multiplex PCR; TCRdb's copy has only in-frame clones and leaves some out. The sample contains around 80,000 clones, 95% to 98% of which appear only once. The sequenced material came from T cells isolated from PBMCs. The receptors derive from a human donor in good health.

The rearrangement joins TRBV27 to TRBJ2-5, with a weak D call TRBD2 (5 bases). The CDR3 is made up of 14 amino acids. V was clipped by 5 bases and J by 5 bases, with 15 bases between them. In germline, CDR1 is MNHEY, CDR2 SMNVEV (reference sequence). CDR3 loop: CASSPYGNQETQYF. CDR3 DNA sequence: TGTGCCAGCAGTCCATACGGGAATCAGGAGACCCAGTACTTC.

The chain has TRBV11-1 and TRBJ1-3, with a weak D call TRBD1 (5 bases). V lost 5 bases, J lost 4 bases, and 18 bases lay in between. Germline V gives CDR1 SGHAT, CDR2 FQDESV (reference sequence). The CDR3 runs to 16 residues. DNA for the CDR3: TGTGCCAGCAGCCGTGACAGAAGAAGGGCCGGAAACACCATATATTTT. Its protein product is CASSRDRRRAGNTIYF.

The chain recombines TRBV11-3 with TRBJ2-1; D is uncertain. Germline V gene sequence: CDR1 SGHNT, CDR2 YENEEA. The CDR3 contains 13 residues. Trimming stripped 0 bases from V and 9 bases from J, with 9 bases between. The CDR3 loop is CASSLDSEVEQFF. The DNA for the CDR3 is TGTGCCAGCAGCTTAGATTCTGAGGTTGAGCAGTTCTTC.

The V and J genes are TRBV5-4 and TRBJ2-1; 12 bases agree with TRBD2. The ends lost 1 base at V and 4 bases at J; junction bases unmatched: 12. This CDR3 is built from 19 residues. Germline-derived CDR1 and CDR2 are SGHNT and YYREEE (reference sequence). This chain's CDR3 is CASSLPRLAGVAVYNEQFF. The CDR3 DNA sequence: TGTGCCAGCAGCTTGCCTCGACTAGCGGGAGTAGCGGTTTACAATGAGCAGTTCTTC. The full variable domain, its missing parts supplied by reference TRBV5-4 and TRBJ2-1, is ETGVTQSPTHLIKTRGQQVTLRCSSQSGHNTVSWYQQALGQGPQFIFQYYREEENGRGNFPPRFSGLQFPNYSSELNVNALELDDSALYLCASSLPRLAGVAVYNEQFFGPGTRLTVL.

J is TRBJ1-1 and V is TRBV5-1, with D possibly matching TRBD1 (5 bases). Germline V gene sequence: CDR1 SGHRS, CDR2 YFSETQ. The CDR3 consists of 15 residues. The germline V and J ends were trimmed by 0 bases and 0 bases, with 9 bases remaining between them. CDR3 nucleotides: TGCGCCAGCAGCTTGGATCAGGGTATGAACACTGAAGCTTTCTTT. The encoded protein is CASSLDQGMNTEAFF.

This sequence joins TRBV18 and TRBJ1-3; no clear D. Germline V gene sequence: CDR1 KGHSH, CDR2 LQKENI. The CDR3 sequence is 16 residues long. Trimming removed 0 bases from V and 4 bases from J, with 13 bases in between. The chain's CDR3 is CASSPPAGPPGNTIYF. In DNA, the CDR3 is TGTGCCAGCTCACCACCGGCAGGCCCTCCAGGAAACACCATATATTTT.

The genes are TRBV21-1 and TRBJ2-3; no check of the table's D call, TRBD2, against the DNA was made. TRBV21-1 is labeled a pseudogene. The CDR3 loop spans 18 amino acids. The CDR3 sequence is CASSKVGGRAFPTDTQYF. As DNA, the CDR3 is TGTGCCAGCAGCAAAGTTGGCGGGAGGGCCTTCCCCACAGATACGCAGTATTTT.

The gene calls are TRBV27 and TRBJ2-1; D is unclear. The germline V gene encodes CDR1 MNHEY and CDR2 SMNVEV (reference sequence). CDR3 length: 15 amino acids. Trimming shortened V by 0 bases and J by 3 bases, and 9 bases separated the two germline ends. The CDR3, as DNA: TGTGCCAGCAGTTTATCGGCCAGATTCTACAATGAGCAGTTCTTC. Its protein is CASSLSARFYNEQFF.